One TCR beta chain is described in this entry. This clonotype was detected a few times. It lacks a known antigen. Base qualities are missing; no much larger clone stands one base away. From cysteine to phenylalanine, the CDR3 is 19 amino acids long. Only the CDR3 DNA is retained, 57 bases long and in frame from the first base. V ends up 5 bases short and J 1 base short, with an unmatched junction base count of 11. From a lookup of the germline V gene, CDR1 and CDR2 are LGHNA and YSLEER. The sample originates from a study of blood T cells in healthy people across ages (dated by TCRdb to between 2014 and 2017). Background for the entire study: In model experiments, roughly one uniquely barcoded TCR beta cDNA molecule per two T cells was captured by template switching. Age-related changes in TCR beta repertoire diversity were measured in the study by deep sequencing normalized with unique cDNA molecular identifiers. The donors were divided into four age groups: young (average around 17 years), middle-aged (approximately 39), aged (approximately 62) and long-lived (82). To avoid experimental bias, donors of different ages were distributed randomly across sequencing lanes. Two additional independent replicas of 1 million unique cDNA reads from the same blood draw were analyzed for two donors (one aged 18 to 29 and one aged 80 or older). What the work shows at the level of the full study, not this receptor alone: Estimates of total diversity based on one million sequenced T cells were considered lower bounds and underestimates. A strong correlation was found between observed TCR beta diversity and the percentage of naive T cells measured by flow cytometry. Compared with the aged group, the long-lived group had more naive CD4+ T cells, fewer expanded clones and increased TCR diversity, a pattern suggesting age selection. Because the CMV infection status of the donors was unknown, age-related changes in expanded clonotypes may potentially have been confounded. As age increased, observed TCR beta diversity per million T cells dropped in a roughly linear way, and a significant reduction was already evident by age 40. Because profiling used bulk unsorted PBMCs, naive and antigen-experienced compartments could not be compared conclusively.

Donors were under 40 systemically healthy Caucasian individuals from Russia aged roughly 6 to 100 years. Roughly 11 milliliters of peripheral blood were drawn from each donor into EDTA-treated Vacutainer tubes. Ficoll-Paque density-gradient centrifugation was used to isolate PBMCs, with at least 6.5 million per sample. Trizol reagent was used to extract total RNA from PBMCs, with at least 6 micrograms per sample. The percentages of naive CD45RAhigh/CD27high T cells were determined by flow cytometry on a PBMC aliquot from every donor. To prepare the library, 5' RACE was applied. Sequenced using an Illumina HiSeq 2500. The second PCR ran for roughly 7 to 11 cycles and used a J-beta primer mix along with a sample-barcoded 5' primer. A unique molecular identifier was introduced onto each TCR beta cDNA molecule by a template-switch 5' adaptor carrying 12 random nucleotides. Each sample yielded at least 3 million CDR3-containing paired-end reads. First-strand cDNA synthesis was performed from all RNA using the Mint cDNA synthesis kit, with priming by a TRBC-specific oligonucleotide. Following uracil-DNA glycosylase treatment, all cDNA underwent a first 18-cycle PCR with the universal primers M1SS and BC2_uni_R. The authors' pipeline ran thus. Normalization of each sample was performed by random selection of 1 million high-quality reads, each carrying a distinct molecular identifier. Reads with shared molecular identifiers were discarded instead of being binned into consensus sequences. MiTCR, set to a Q25 quality threshold and the strictest error-elimination algorithm, was used for CDR3 identification, clonotype clustering and error correction. A nonparametric unseen species model with Euler transformation was used to estimate a lower bound on total TCR beta diversity. TCRdb reprocessed the public reads (quality trimming at Q25 with fastp, clone calling with MiXCR) and kept in-frame beta chains. Duplicate CDR3 protein sequences are folded into a single record with the most common DNA and genes. These V and J calls rely on TCRdb rather than the paper's analysis. For this sample the table gives almost 1 million distinct CDR3 sequences, of which around 54% were detected only once. The top ten clones comprise 20% to 25% of the sample.

The TCR comes from a woman in her sixties or seventies in good health. Sequencing was performed on blood. The sequence joins TRBV4-3 to TRBJ2-6; TRBD2 aligns with 10 central bases. The CDR3 region has the sequence CASSMSRLAGASGANVLTF. The DNA reads TGCGCCAGCAGCATGTCGAGGCTAGCGGGAGCTTCTGGGGCCAACGTCCTGACTTTC.